The clone carrying this T cell receptor (beta chain) was found many times. These data come from a study of T cells after yellow fever vaccination. Study context: Researchers used CD3, CD45RA, CCR7 and CD95 to sort out EM, EMRA, CM and Tscm memory subsets.

Trimming left V 6 bases short and J 0 bases short, with 24 bases between. This CDR3 has 19 residues. From germline, CDR1 is SGDLS and CDR2 YYNGEE. Via MiXCR, TCRdb re-called the 5' RACE reads, giving one row per CDR3 protein. Of under 50,000 distinct CDR3 sequences detected, about 6.3% appear once; the ten largest clones hold more than 9%. The clonotype originates from a man younger than 45 who received the YFV17D yellow fever vaccine. Sequenced here: PBMCs, either bulk or a sorted T-cell subset (CD4+, CD8+, memory, or dextramer-sorted; not recorded which), sampled 45 days after the yellow fever booster vaccination. V gene TRBV9 combines with J gene TRBJ2-2, with TRBD2 as a possible D gene (7 bases). CDR3 region: CASTYRPREGVSNTGELFF. CDR3 bases: TGTGCCAGCACATATAGGCCTAGGGAGGGGGTCTCGAACACCGGGGAGCTGTTTTTT.